This T cell receptor beta chain was captured in a study of metastatic and nonmetastatic thyroid tumors. At the level of the study: Patients with malignant and benign thyroid disease provided blood and tumor or nodule tissue, whose repertoires were compared.

Per germline, CDR1 SEHNR and CDR2 FQNEAQ (reference sequence). CDR3 length: 15 residues. V was trimmed by 3 bases and J by 6 bases, leaving 14 bases between them. Under the authors' procedure: Clinicopathological groups of papillary thyroid cancer showed CDR3 differences that were used to build a distant-metastasis classifier. TCRdb re-analyzed the PCR reads through MiXCR. These V and J calls are TCRdb output, not the study's own analysis. Of about 53,000 clones in the sample, 20% were seen once. All patients were untreated before thyroid surgery. This clone has a handful of counts. This may be a read error, as it is one base from a much larger clone.

The J gene is TRBJ2-2, the V gene TRBV7-9; D gene uncertain. This TCR was recovered from a female donor with papillary thyroid cancer or a benign thyroid nodule (not recorded which). Some clones in this sample may be carry-over from other donors' samples. The sample taken for sequencing was blood. Here the CDR3 reads CASSFRLWQAGELFF. The CDR3 bases are TGTGCCAGCAGCTTTCGCCTCTGGCAGGCCGGGGAGCTGTTTTTT.